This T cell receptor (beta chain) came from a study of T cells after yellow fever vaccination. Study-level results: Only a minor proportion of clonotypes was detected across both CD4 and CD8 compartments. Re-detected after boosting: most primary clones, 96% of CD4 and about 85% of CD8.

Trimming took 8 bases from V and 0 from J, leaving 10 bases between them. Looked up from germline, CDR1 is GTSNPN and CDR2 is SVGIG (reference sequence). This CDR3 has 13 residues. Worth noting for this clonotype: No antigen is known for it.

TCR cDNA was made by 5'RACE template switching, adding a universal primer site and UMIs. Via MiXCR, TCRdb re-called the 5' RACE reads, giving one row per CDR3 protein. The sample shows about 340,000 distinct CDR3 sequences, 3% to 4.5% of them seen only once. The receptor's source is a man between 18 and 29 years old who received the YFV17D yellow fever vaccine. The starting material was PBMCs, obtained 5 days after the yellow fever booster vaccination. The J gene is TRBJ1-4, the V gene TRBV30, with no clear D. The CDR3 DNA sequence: TGTGCCGGATCATATGCAACTAATGAAAAACTGTTTTTT. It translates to CAGSYATNEKLFF.